This entry lists 27 T cell receptor beta chains sequenced from one sample in a study of blood T cell repertoires in COVID-19. Generated by immunoSEQ multiplex PCR, the TCRdb table keeps only in-frame clones and is missing some. The profile shows roughly 150,000 clones, 76% of them singletons. Sequencing was done on a sample of peripheral blood. These receptors all stem from a woman aged 80 or over with acute or convalescent COVID-19.

The gene calls are TRBV3-1 (or the pseudogene TRBV3-2) and TRBJ2-7; 8 bases are a match to TRBD2. J gave up 3 bases and V 1 base, and 2 bases lay outside the gene matches. CDR1 is LGHDT and CDR2 is YNNKEL in the germline V gene (reference sequence). The CDR3 is made up of 14 amino acids. DNA of the CDR3: TGTGCCAGCAGCCAAGTTGCGGGGGGCTACGAGCAGTACTTC. This gives the protein CASSQVAGGYEQYF.

The CDR3 protein is CASSYSDSRNQPQHF. The DNA of the CDR3 is TGTGCCAGCAGTTACTCGGACAGCCGCAATCAGCCCCAGCATTTT. The chain combines TRBV6-2 or TRBV6-3 with TRBJ1-5; D possibly corresponds to TRBD1 (6 bases). Trimming stripped 0 bases from V and 2 bases from J, with 8 bases between. This CDR3 has 15 amino acids. Germline-derived CDR1 and CDR2 are MNHEY and SVGEGT.

The table lists this clone with many counts. Relative to the germline gene, one junction end is altered; a read error may explain this. The rearrangement joins TRBV7-7 to TRBJ2-1; 8 positions agree with TRBD2. The CDR3 loop spans 17 amino acids. Looked up from germline, CDR1 is SSHAT and CDR2 is FNYEAQ (reference sequence). In DNA, the CDR3 is TGTGCTAGCAGCGCGGCGGGGGGAGCGGCGTCCTACAATGAGCAGTTCTTC. It codes for CASSAAGGAASYNEQFF.

V is TRBV5-4 and J is TRBJ1-4; no clear D. Per the germline V gene, CDR1 is SGHNT and CDR2 is YYREEE (reference sequence). The V end lost 4 bases, the J end lost 7 bases, and 20 bases lay between the germline ends. This CDR3 region has 16 residues. CDR3 in DNA: TGTGCCAGCAGCACGGGTGATAGCAGTCACCGTGAAAAACTGTTTTTT. Amino acid sequence: CASSTGDSSHREKLFF.

J is TRBJ2-7 and V is TRBV29-1, with D maybe TRBD2 (6 bases). V was shortened by 3 bases and J by 1 base, with 10 bases between the two germline ends. The CDR3 is 13 residues long. Germline V gene sequence: CDR1 SQVTM, CDR2 ANQGSEA. The CDR3 DNA sequence: TGCAGCGTTGATTCGCGGGGTTCCTACGAGCAGTACTTC. It codes for CSVDSRGSYEQYF.

The rearrangement joins TRBV5-6 to TRBJ1-1, with D hard to call. This CDR3 spans 12 amino acids. In germline, CDR1 is SGHDT, CDR2 YYEEEE. Trimming stripped 2 bases from V and 4 bases from J, with 6 bases between. The CDR3 DNA is TGTGCCAGCAGCTTCGAGAGCACTGAAGCTTTCTTT. Amino acid sequence: CASSFESTEAFF.

This clone was recorded only once. The chain uses TRBV20-1 and TRBJ2-1, with D hard to call. The V end was cut by 1 base, the J end by 10 bases, with 8 bases between. CDR3 length: 11 amino acids. The germline CDR1 and CDR2 sequences are DFQATT and SNEGSKA (reference sequence). The CDR3 sequence: CSARAVGEQFF. In DNA form, the CDR3 reads TGCAGTGCTAGAGCGGTCGGGGAGCAGTTCTTC.

The V gene is TRBV10-1, the J gene TRBJ1-6, with D unclear. Germline lookup yields CDR1 WNHNN and CDR2 SYGVQD (reference sequence). The CDR3 runs 15 residues. V was shortened by 5 bases and J by 7 bases, with 15 bases between the two germline ends. The DNA of the CDR3 is TGCGCCAGCAGTCCTCGGCTGGGAGAGAATTCACCCCTCCACTTT. Translated, it gives CASSPRLGENSPLHF.

This clone was seen a single time. V usage is TRBV6-5 and J usage is TRBJ2-4; 12 nucleotides agree with TRBD2. Looked up from germline, CDR1 is MNHEY and CDR2 is SVGAGI. CDR3 length: 15 residues. With V trimmed by 7 bases and J by 6 bases, 7 bases remained unmatched. CDR3 coding DNA: TGTGCCAGCAAGCTAGCGGGAGGGCGAGGAAACATTCAGTACTTC. Residues: CASKLAGGRGNIQYF.

This clone has just one count. The rearrangement links TRBV19 to TRBJ2-2, with a weak D call TRBD1 (6 bases). Germline CDR1 LNHDA, CDR2 SQIVND (reference sequence). V was trimmed by 6 bases and J by 0 bases, leaving 20 bases between them. The CDR3 covers 18 residues. Here the CDR3 reads CASSNPGWGRPNTGELFF. The CDR3 nucleotides are TGTGCCAGTAGCAACCCGGGGTGGGGGCGGCCGAACACCGGGGAGCTGTTTTTT.

Only a few counts were recorded for this clone. The chain employs TRBV4-3 and TRBJ1-2, with 7 bases lining up with TRBD1. The CDR3 contains 13 residues. V lost 6 bases, J lost 5 bases, and 6 bases stayed unmatched. Germline V gives CDR1 LGHNA, CDR2 YSLEER. The CDR3 DNA is TGCGCCAGCAGTTATGACAGGGAGTATGGCTACACCTTC. It encodes CASSYDREYGYTF.

In this sample, this clone turned up a few times. This chain uses TRBV3-1 (or the pseudogene TRBV3-2) with TRBJ2-7; D is possibly TRBD2 (6 bases). The CDR3 extends over 14 amino acids. The germline V gene has CDR1 LGHDT and CDR2 YNNKEL (reference sequence). Trimming cost V 5 bases and J 2 bases, with 13 bases left between them. This CDR3 reads CASSALTSTYEQYF. The CDR3 bases are TGTGCCAGCAGCGCACTAACTAGCACCTACGAGCAGTACTTC.

The rearrangement uses TRBV18 and TRBJ2-7, with 10 bases identical to TRBD1. The CDR3 runs 14 residues. V lost 3 bases and J lost 2; bases outside the gene matches: 1. The V gene's germline CDR1 is KGHSH and CDR2 LQKENI. The CDR3 bases are TGTGCCAGCTCACCCGGGACAGGGGCCTACGAGCAGTACTTC. It yields the protein CASSPGTGAYEQYF.

J is TRBJ2-3 and V is TRBV4-2; 12 bases agree with TRBD2. The germline CDR1 and CDR2 sequences are LGHNA and YNFKEQ. The J segment lost 8 bases and the V segment lost 1 base, leaving 7 bases of the junction unmatched. This CDR3 comprises 16 residues. CDR3 DNA sequence: TGTGCCAGCAGCCAAGGAACTAGCGGGGGGCCGGGTACGCAGTATTTT. Translating it yields CASSQGTSGGPGTQYF.

This clone was counted only a few times. This CDR3 is CASSPRGQGGNIQYF. The CDR3, as DNA: TGTGCCAGCAGCCCTAGGGGACAGGGAGGTAACATTCAGTACTTC. The rearrangement joins TRBV7-9 to TRBJ2-4; 9 bases fit TRBD1. The V gene's germline CDR1 is SEHNR and CDR2 FQNEAQ (reference sequence). The CDR3 contains 15 residues. With V trimmed by 5 bases and J by 7 bases, 9 bases remained unmatched.

This clone appeared a few times. This chain uses TRBV10-2 with TRBJ1-1, with D possibly matching TRBD1 (6 bases). The CDR3 runs 14 residues. V was shortened by 5 bases and J by 0 bases, with 10 bases between the two germline ends. Germline assignment: CDR1 WSHSY and CDR2 SAAADI. The CDR3 coding sequence is TGCGCCAGCAGTTCAGGGGCCGTGAACACTGAAGCTTTCTTT. The encoded protein is CASSSGAVNTEAFF.

The chain carries TRBV2 and TRBJ1-1; 9 positions agree with TRBD1. The CDR3 totals 15 residues. Germline assignment: CDR1 SNHLY and CDR2 FYNNEI. The trim removed 5 bases at V and 2 bases at J, leaving 6 bases unmatched. In nucleotides, the CDR3 is TGTGCCAGCAGTTCCGGGACAGGGACCAACACTGAAGCTTTCTTT. Translated: CASSSGTGTNTEAFF.

The chain couples TRBV5-6 to TRBJ1-1, with D possibly matching TRBD1 (5 bases). The V and J ends lost 0 bases and 7 bases respectively, with 13 bases between them. Germline CDR1 and CDR2: SGHDT and YYEEEE. CDR3 size: 14 residues. CDR3: CASSLAGGVDEAFF. CDR3 nucleotides: TGTGCCAGCAGCTTGGCCGGGGGGGTCGATGAAGCTTTCTTT.

The chain couples TRBV6-4 to TRBJ1-1; D not certain. Germline loops: CDR1 MRHNA, CDR2 SNTAGT. V was cut by 0 bases and J by 4 bases, with 12 bases left in between. The CDR3 contains 15 residues. This CDR3 reads CASSDSGSIRTEAFF. The CDR3 coding sequence is TGTGCCAGCAGTGACTCAGGGAGTATACGCACTGAAGCTTTCTTT.

This rearrangement joins TRBV19 to TRBJ2-7, with TRBD1 matching over 7 bases. Germline loops: CDR1 LNHDA, CDR2 SQIVND (reference sequence). The V and J ends lost 5 bases and 4 bases, in that order; junction bases with no gene match: 11. The CDR3 runs to 15 residues. In DNA form, the CDR3 reads TGTGCCAGTAGTGAGGGACAGTCGAAAGTTTACGAGCAGTACTTC. Protein sequence: CASSEGQSKVYEQYF.

The V and J genes are TRBV7-9 and TRBJ2-1, with 8 bases lining up with TRBD2. CDR1 and CDR2 from the germline V gene are SEHNR and FQNEAQ (reference sequence). The CDR3 contains 15 residues. J gave up 1 base and V 5 bases, and 4 bases lay outside the gene matches. The CDR3 DNA reads as TGTGCCAGCAGCCGGGAGGGGGTTTCCTACAATGAGCAGTTCTTC. It codes for CASSREGVSYNEQFF.

The chain has TRBV18 and TRBJ1-5; no reliable D call. Germline CDR1 KGHSH, CDR2 LQKENI. V shed 2 bases and J shed 3 bases, with 14 bases lying between them. This CDR3 is 16 amino acids long. The CDR3 DNA reads TGTGCCAGCTCACCATTTAGTCGGGAAGACAATCAGCCCCAGCATTTT. Amino acid sequence: CASSPFSREDNQPQHF.

This chain links TRBV29-1 with TRBJ2-5; 7 bases are shared with TRBD1. The CDR3 is 12 amino acids. Germline V gives CDR1 SQVTM, CDR2 ANQGSEA. V was pared by 3 bases and J by 4 bases, with 2 bases of the junction left unmatched. CDR3: CSVDRQGETQYF. CDR3 in DNA: TGCAGCGTTGACCGACAGGGAGAGACCCAGTACTTC.

The genes are TRBV7-2 and TRBJ1-2; tentatively, D is TRBD1 (5 bases). The CDR3 loop spans 15 amino acids. With 2 bases removed from V and 6 bases from J, the gap between germline ends came to 16 bases. The V gene's germline CDR1 is SGHTA and CDR2 FQGNSA. DNA for the CDR3: TGTGCCAGCAGCTTATTTCGTAGGGGCCAGGATGGCTACACCTTC. Protein sequence: CASSLFRRGQDGYTF.

This chain joins TRBV24-1 and TRBJ2-4, with 8 bases identical to TRBD1. The germline V gene has CDR1 KGHDR and CDR2 SFDVKD. J lost 0 bases, V lost 9 bases, and 15 bases had no gene match. This CDR3 has 18 residues. CDR3 residues: CATHTGTGALLAKNIQYF. CDR3 sequence (DNA): TGTGCCACCCACACCGGGACAGGCGCCCTTCTAGCCAAAAACATTCAGTACTTC.

The rearrangement joins TRBV18 to TRBJ2-1; possibly TRBD2 for D (5 bases). V lost 3 bases and J lost 2, with 14 bases in between. Germline values: CDR1 KGHSH, CDR2 LQKENI. The CDR3 runs to 16 residues. In nucleotides, the CDR3 is TGTGCCAGCTCACCCCGAATCGGGGATCCCTACAATGAGCAGTTCTTC. It encodes CASSPRIGDPYNEQFF.

The J gene is TRBJ2-5, the V gene TRBV11-2; tentative D call: TRBD2 (6 bases). The CDR3 sequence is 14 residues long. V shed 5 bases and J shed 1 base, with 11 bases lying between them. Germline values: CDR1 SGHAT, CDR2 FQNNGV. The CDR3 nucleotides read TGTGCCAGCAGCCGGCCGGGACTCCAAGAGACCCAGTACTTC. This gives the protein CASSRPGLQETQYF.